This is a list of T cell receptor beta chains from one sample in a study of blood T cell repertoires in COVID-19. Profiled with immunoSEQ multiplex PCR; TCRdb holds only in-frame clones, not every one. The table records a few hundred thousand clones, approximately 85% of them present only once. The sample consisted of PBMCs or T cells enriched from blood (not recorded which). The receptors derive from a man in his thirties or forties who had recovered from COVID-19. Each CDR3 is given with its conserved first and last residue. The order of the fields is D gene, V gene, J gene, CDR3 DNA, CDR3 protein. D genes are given only for firm matches.

>.|TRBV19|TRBJ1-1
TGTGCCAGTAGTATAGAGTTCGAAGCGTATGAAGCTTTCTTT
CASSIEFEAYEAFF
>.|TRBV9|TRBJ2-7
TGTGCCAGCAGCGTAGGGCAGGGAAATCGCGAGCAGTACTTC
CASSVGQGNREQYF
>.|TRBV7-9|TRBJ1-1
TGTGCCAGCAGTCAGGGCCTCGAAGCTTTCTTT
CASSQGLEAFF
>.|TRBV5-5|TRBJ1-1
TGTGCCAGCAGCTTCGACACTCTCAGGAACACTGAAGCTTTCTTT
CASSFDTLRNTEAFF
>TRBD1|TRBV6-4|TRBJ2-5
TGTGCCAGCACCAAAGACAGGGGGCAAGAGACCCAGTACTTC
CASTKDRGQETQYF
>TRBD1|TRBV5-1|TRBJ2-7
TGCGCCAGCAGCCTCGAGGACAGGTTCTACGAGCAGTACTTC
CASSLEDRFYEQYF
>.|TRBV4-1|TRBJ1-1
TGCGCCAGCAGCCCGAATTTTGGGAGCGCAGCTTTCTTT
CASSPNFGSAAFF
>.|TRBV3-1/TRBV3-2|TRBJ2-5
TGTGCCAGCAGCCAAGATATAAAGACCCAGTACTTC
CASSQDIKTQYF
>TRBD2|TRBV7-2|TRBJ2-1
TGTGCCAGCAGCCCAGCCGGGACTAGCGGGGGGCCCTACTACAATGAGCAGTTCTTC
CASSPAGTSGGPYYNEQFF
>.|TRBV3-1/TRBV3-2|TRBJ1-1
TGTGCCAGCAGCCCAACGACAGGATTCACTGAAGCTTTCTTT
CASSPTTGFTEAFF